The clone carrying this TCR beta chain occurred many times. No antigen is known for it. In germline, CDR1 is MDHEN, CDR2 SYDVKM. CDR3 length: 15 residues. V was clipped by 5 bases and J by 5 bases, with 16 bases between them. Using RNA transcripts as the source, TCR beta CDR3 regions were amplified. The TCR CDR3 first-round RT-PCR relied on the HTBI primer set. TCRdb reanalysed the multiplex PCR reads using MiXCR and keeps one entry per CDR3 protein. The table shows a few hundred thousand distinct CDR3 sequences, with roughly an eighth occurring only once. The data originate from a study of T cells in Graves' hyperthyroidism and ophthalmopathy. Patients with ophthalmopathy all had a Clinical Activity Score of at least 3, a NOSPECS grade of at least 4 and duration under 3 months. It was uncontrolled infection, other autoimmune disease, pregnancy or lactation that excluded patients. Study observations and caveats: Blood samples included most of the expanded thyroid clonotypes exceeding 0.001.

The sequencing input was blood. This sequence originates from a woman between 35 and 50 years old with Graves' ophthalmopathy. V gene TRBV28 combines with J gene TRBJ1-5, with a possible D match to TRBD1 (5 bases). The CDR3 nucleotides read TGTGCCAGCAGTCCGGGACTCCGGAGGGATCAGCCCCAGCATTTT. Protein: CASSPGLRRDQPQHF.